This TCR beta chain emerged from a study of blood T cells in healthy people across ages. Through a sample-barcoded 5' primer and a J-beta primer mix, a second PCR was run for roughly 6 to 11 cycles. TCRdb used MiXCR to reprocess the 5' RACE reads, holding one entry per CDR3 protein. The data contain about 1.4 million distinct CDR3 sequences, around 59% of them singletons. Each sample provided at least 5 micrograms of extracted total RNA. The receptor's source is a man between 18 and 35 years old in good health. The specimen was blood.

This chain's CDR3 is CATSRTTSGIRGETQYF. The CDR3 DNA is TGTGCCACCAGCAGGACGACTAGCGGGATCCGAGGGGAGACCCAGTACTTC. The chain uses TRBV15 and TRBJ2-5; 11 bases map to TRBD2. Unmatched junction bases numbered 11, after V lost 3 bases and J lost 5 bases. Looked up from germline, CDR1 is LNHNV and CDR2 is YYDKDF (reference sequence). This CDR3 comprises 17 residues.